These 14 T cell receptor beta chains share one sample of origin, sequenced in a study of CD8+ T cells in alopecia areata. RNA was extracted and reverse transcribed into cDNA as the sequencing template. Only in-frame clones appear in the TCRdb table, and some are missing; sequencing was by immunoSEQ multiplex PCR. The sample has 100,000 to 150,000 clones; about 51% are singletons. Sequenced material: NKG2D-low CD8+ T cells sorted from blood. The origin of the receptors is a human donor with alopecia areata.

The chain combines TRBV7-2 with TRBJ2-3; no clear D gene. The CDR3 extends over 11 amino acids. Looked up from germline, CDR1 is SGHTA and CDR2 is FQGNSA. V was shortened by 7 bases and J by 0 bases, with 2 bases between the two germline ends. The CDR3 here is CASTSTDTQYF. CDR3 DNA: TGTGCCAGCACTAGCACAGATACGCAGTATTTT. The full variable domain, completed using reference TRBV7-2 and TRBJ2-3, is GAGVSQSPSNKVTEKGKDVELRCDPISGHTALYWYRQSLGQGLEFLIYFQGNSAPDKSGLPSDRFSAERTGGSVSTLTIQRTQQEDSAVYLCASTSTDTQYFGPGTRLTVL.

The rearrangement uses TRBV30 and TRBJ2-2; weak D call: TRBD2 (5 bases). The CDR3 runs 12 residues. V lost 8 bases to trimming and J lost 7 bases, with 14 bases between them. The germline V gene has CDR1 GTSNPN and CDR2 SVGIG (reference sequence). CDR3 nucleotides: TGTGCCCAGCTCCGAGGGTTCGGGGAGCTGTTTTTT. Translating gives CAQLRGFGELFF.

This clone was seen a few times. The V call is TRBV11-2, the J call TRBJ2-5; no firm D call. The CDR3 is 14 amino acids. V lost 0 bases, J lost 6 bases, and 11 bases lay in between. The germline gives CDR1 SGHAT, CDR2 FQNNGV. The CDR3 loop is CASSLDKDPKTQYF. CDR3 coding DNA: TGTGCCAGCAGCTTAGATAAGGATCCGAAGACCCAGTACTTC.

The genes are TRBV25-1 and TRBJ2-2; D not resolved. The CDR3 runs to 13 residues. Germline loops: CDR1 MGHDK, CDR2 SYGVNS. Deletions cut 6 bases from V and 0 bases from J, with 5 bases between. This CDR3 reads CASSRANTGELFF. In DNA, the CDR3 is TGTGCCAGCAGCCGCGCGAACACCGGGGAGCTGTTTTTT.

This chain's CDR3 is CSVDLAGVYNEQFF. The CDR3 DNA follows: TGCAGCGTTGATCTAGCGGGCGTATACAATGAGCAGTTCTTC. The chain recombines TRBV29-1 with TRBJ2-1; 8 positions match TRBD2. The germline CDR1 and CDR2 sequences are SQVTM and ANQGSEA. The length of the CDR3 is 14 residues. V was clipped by 3 bases and J by 4 bases; unmatched bases: 5.

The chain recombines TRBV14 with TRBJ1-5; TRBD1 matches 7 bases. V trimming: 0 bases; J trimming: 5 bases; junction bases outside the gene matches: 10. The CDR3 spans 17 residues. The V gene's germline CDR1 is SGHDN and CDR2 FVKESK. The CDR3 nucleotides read TGTGCCAGCAGCCAAGACCCTCGAGACAGGGTCGATCAGCCCCAGCATTTT. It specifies CASSQDPRDRVDQPQHF.

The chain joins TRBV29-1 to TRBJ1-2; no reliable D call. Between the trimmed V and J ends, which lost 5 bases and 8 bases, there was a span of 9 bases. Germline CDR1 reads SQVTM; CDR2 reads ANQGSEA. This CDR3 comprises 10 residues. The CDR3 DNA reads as TGCAGCGTTCCGGACGGCGGCTACACCTTC. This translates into CSVPDGGYTF.

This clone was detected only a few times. The CDR3 nucleotides are TGCAGCGTTTTAGGGGTGGAATTAGAGACCCAGTACTTC. Encoded protein: CSVLGVELETQYF. The J gene is TRBJ2-5, the V gene TRBV29-1; possible D gene TRBD1, 5 bases. Trimming removed 5 bases at V and 4 bases at J, with 14 bases between. The germline CDR1 and CDR2 sequences are SQVTM and ANQGSEA. The CDR3 consists of 13 residues.

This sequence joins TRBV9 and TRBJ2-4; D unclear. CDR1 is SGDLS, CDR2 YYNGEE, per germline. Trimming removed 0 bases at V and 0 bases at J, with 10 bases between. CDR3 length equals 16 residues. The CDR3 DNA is TGTGCCAGCAGCGTAGAGGGCAGCTCAGCCAAAAACATTCAGTACTTC. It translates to CASSVEGSSAKNIQYF.

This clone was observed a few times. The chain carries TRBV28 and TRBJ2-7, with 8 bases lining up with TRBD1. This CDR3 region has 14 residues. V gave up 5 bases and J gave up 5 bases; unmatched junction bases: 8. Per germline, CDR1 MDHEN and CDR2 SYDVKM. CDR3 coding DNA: TGTGCCAGCAGTGCCCGGACAGGGCTGAACGAGCAGTACTTC. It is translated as CASSARTGLNEQYF.

The CDR3 DNA is TGCGCCAGCAGCCAAGGGGACAGGGTTAACTATGGCTACACCTTC. This translates into CASSQGDRVNYGYTF. This chain uses TRBV4-1 with TRBJ1-2, with 9 bases identical to TRBD1. Germline V lookup: CDR1 MGHRA, CDR2 YSYEKL. This CDR3 region has 15 residues. V lost 1 base, J lost 1 base, and 1 base stayed unmatched.

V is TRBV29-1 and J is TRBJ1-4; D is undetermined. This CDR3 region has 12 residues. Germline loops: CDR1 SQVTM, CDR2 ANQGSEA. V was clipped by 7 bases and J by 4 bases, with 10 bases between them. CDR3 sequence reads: CSADGGNEKLFF. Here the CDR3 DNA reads TGCAGCGCCGACGGCGGTAATGAAAAACTGTTTTTT.

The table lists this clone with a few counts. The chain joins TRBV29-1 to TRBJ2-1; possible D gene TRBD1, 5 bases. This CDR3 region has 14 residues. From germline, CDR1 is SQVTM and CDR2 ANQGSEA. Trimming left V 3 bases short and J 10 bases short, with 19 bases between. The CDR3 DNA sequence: TGCAGCGTTGAGGGCAGCCACGGAAGGGGCGAGCAGTTCTTC. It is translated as CSVEGSHGRGEQFF.

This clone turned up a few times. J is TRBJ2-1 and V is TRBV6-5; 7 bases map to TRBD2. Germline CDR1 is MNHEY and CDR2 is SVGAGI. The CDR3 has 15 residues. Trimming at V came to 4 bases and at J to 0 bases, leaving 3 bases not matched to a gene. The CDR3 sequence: CASSSSGDSYNEQFF. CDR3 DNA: TGTGCCAGCAGTTCGAGCGGGGACTCCTACAATGAGCAGTTCTTC.